This T cell receptor (beta chain) was documented in a study of TIL therapy for anti-PD-1-resistant metastatic lung cancer. At the level of the study: Tumor harvest preceded PD-1/PD-L1 blockade, followed by nivolumab treatment. Tumors carried a median roughly 1.6 non-synonymous mutations per megabase. Most patients had lung adenocarcinoma; a handful of tumors were EGFR-mutant, two ALK-rearranged; half smoked currently or formerly.

The time point: pre-treatment sample, taken before nivolumab and TIL therapy. This CDR3 has 13 residues. Unmatched junction bases numbered 6, after V lost 6 bases and J lost 8 bases. Looked up from germline, CDR1 is MDHEN and CDR2 is SYDVKM. The immunoSEQ assay was v3. Survey-level samples got some 2 million read pairs; deep-level samples got roughly 5-6.5 million. Measured with immunoSEQ multiplex PCR; TCRdb has only the in-frame clones, and not every one. The table lists tens of thousands of clones, about 70% of them singletons. This clone was observed a few times. The sequence was obtained from a person aged 25-79 years with non-small cell lung cancer. The chain combines TRBV28 with TRBJ1-2; 10 nucleotides align to TRBD1. The sample was blood, taken at baseline. The DNA of the CDR3 is TGTGCCAGCAGGGTTGACAGGGGGCAGGGCTACACCTTC. Translated: CASRVDRGQGYTF.